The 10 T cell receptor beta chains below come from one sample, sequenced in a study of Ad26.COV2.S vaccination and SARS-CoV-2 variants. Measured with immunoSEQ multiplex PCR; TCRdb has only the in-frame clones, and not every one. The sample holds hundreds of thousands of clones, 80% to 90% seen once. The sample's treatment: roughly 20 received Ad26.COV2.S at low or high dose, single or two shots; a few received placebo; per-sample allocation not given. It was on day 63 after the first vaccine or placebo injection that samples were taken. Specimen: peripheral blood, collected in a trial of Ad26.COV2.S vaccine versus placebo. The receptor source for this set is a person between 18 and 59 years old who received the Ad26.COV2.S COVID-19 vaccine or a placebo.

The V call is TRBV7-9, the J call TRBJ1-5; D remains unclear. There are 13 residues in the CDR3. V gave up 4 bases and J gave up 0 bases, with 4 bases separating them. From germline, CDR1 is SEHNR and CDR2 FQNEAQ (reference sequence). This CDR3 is CASSSNSNQPQHF. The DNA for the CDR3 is TGTGCCAGCAGCTCGAATAGCAATCAGCCCCAGCATTTT.

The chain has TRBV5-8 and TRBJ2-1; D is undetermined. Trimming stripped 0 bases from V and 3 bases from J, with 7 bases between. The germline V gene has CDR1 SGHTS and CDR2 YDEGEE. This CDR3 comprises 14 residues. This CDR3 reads CASSLGHVYNEQFF. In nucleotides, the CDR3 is TGTGCCAGCAGCTTGGGACACGTCTACAATGAGCAGTTCTTC.

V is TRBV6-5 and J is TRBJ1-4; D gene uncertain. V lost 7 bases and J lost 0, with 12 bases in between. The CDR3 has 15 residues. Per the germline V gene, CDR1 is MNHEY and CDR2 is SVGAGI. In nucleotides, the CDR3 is TGTGCCAGCAAAACTTCCCACCCAACTAATGAAAAACTGTTTTTT. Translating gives CASKTSHPTNEKLFF.

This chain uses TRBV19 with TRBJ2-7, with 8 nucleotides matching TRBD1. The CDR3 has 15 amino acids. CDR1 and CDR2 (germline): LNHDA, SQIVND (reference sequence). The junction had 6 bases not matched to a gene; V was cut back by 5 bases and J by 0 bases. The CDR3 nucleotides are TGTGCCAGTAGTCGGGACAGGCGACTCTCCTACGAGCAGTACTTC. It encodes CASSRDRRLSYEQYF.

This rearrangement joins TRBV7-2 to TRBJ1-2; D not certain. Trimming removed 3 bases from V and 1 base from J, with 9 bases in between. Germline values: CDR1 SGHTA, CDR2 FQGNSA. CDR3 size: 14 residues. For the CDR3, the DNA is TGTGCCAGCAGCTTTCGGGGAATTAACTATGGCTACACCTTC. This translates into CASSFRGINYGYTF.

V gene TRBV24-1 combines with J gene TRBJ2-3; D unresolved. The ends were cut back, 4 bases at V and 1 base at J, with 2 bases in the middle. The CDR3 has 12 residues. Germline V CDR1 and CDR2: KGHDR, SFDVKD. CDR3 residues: CATSEGTDTQYF. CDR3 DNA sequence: TGTGCCACCAGTGAGGGCACAGATACGCAGTATTTT.

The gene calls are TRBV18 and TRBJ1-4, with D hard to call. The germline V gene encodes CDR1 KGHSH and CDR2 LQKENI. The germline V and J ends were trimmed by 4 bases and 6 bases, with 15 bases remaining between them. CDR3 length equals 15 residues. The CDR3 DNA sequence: TGTGCCAGCTCACTAGTGCGGCAGACGCATGAAAAACTGTTTTTT. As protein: CASSLVRQTHEKLFF. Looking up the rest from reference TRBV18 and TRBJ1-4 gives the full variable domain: NAGVMQNPRHLVRRRGQEARLRCSPMKGHSHVYWYRQLPEEGLKFMVYLQKENIIDESGMPKERFSAEFPKEGPSILRIQQVVRGDSAAYFCASSLVRQTHEKLFFGSGTQLSVL.

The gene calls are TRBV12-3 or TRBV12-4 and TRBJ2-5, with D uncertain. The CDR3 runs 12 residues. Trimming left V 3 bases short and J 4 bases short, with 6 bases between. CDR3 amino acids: CASSFLRETQYF. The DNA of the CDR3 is TGTGCCAGCAGTTTCCTCCGAGAGACCCAGTACTTC.

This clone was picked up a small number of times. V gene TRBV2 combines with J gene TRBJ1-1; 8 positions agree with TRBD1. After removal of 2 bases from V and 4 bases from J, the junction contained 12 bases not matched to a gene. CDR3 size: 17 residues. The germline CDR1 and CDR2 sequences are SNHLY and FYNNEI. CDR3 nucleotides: TGTGCCAGCAGTGAATTTACAGGGAGAGGACAGGGCACTGAAGCTTTCTTT. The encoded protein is CASSEFTGRGQGTEAFF.

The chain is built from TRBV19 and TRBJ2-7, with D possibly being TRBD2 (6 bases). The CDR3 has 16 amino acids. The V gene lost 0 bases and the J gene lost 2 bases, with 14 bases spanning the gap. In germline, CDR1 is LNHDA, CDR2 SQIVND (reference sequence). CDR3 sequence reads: CASSIDRRTIPYEQYF. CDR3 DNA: TGTGCCAGTAGTATAGATAGAAGGACTATCCCCTACGAGCAGTACTTC.